This TCR beta chain came from a study of T cell repertoires in cytomegalovirus infection. TCRdb itself ran the reads through MiXCR, one entry per CDR3 protein. Here the sample spans roughly 720,000 distinct CDR3 sequences, under 40% being singletons. V was pared by 0 bases and J by 6 bases, with 7 bases of the junction left unmatched. The CDR3 runs to 16 residues. Looked up from germline, CDR1 is SEHNR and CDR2 is FQNEAQ (reference sequence). The receptor was derived from a human donor in good health (CMV status not recorded). Some clones in this sample may be carry-over from other donors' samples. J is TRBJ2-7 and V is TRBV7-9; 11 bases are shared with TRBD2. The sample comprised PBMCs. CDR3 bases: TGTGCCAGCAGCTTAGCGGGGACTAGCGGCCGAGCCGAGCAGTACTTC. This sequence encodes CASSLAGTSGRAEQYF. The variable domain in full, completed from reference TRBV7-9 and TRBJ2-7, reads DTGVSQNPRHKITKRGQNVTFRCDPISEHNRLYWYRQTLGQGPEFLTYFQNEAQLEKSRLLSDRFSAERPKGSFSTLEIQRTEQGDSAMYLCASSLAGTSGRAEQYFGPGTRLTVT.